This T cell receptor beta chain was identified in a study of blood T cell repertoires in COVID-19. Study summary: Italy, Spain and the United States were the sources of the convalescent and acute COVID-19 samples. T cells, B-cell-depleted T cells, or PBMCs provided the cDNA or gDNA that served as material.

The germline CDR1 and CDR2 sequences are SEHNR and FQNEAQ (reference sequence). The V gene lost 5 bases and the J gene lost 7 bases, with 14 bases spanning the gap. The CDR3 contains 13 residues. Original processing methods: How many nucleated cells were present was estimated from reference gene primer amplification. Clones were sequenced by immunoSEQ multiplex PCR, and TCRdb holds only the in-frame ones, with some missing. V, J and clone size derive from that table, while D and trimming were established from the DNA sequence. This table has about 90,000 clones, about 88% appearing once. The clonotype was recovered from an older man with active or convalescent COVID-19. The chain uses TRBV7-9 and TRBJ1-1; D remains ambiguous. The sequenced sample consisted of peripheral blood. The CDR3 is CASSTLVGSEAFF. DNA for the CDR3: TGTGCCAGCAGCACCCTTGTGGGGAGTGAAGCTTTCTTT. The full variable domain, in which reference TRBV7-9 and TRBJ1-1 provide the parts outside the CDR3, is DTGVSQNPRHKITKRGQNVTFRCDPISEHNRLYWYRQTLGQGPEFLTYFQNEAQLEKSRLLSDRFSAERPKGSFSTLEIQRTEQGDSAMYLCASSTLVGSEAFFGQGTRLTVV.